This entry lists 8 T cell receptor beta chains sequenced from one sample in a study of blood T cell repertoires in COVID-19 (dated by TCRdb to 2018 to 2021). The protocol used for the library was the immunoSEQ multiplex PCR assay. Entries here come from immuneACCESS through TCRdb and include only in-frame sequences with V and J called. Some clones fail to appear in such tables; in the studies checked, an unresolved V gene covers under half of the shortfall, and the cause of the remainder is unknown. Here the sample has about 40,000 clones; about 86% occur a single time. Together, the top ten hold roughly 2.5% of the sample. Sequencing was carried out using peripheral blood. Source of these receptors: a woman in her sixties with acute or convalescent COVID-19.

The CDR3, as DNA: TGTGCTAGTGGTCCATCTGGGGGGGGTACGCAGTATTTT. Translated, it gives CASGPSGGGTQYF. This chain links TRBV12-5 with TRBJ2-3; TRBD2 matches 7 bases. Germline lookup yields CDR1 LGHNT and CDR2 FRNRAP. This CDR3 region has 13 residues. The V gene end was trimmed by 5 bases and the J gene end by 8 bases; junction bases not matched to a gene: 7. Supplemented by reference TRBV12-5 and TRBJ2-3, the full variable domain reads DARVTQTPRHKVTEMGQEVTMRCQPILGHNTVFWYRQTMMQGLELLAYFRNRAPLDDSGMPKDRFSAEMPDATLATLKIQPSEPRDSAVYFCASGPSGGGTQYFGPGTRLTVL.

CDR3 in amino acids: CASSLGRTEETQYF. The CDR3 coding sequence is TGCGCCAGCAGCTTGGGGCGGACAGAAGAGACCCAGTACTTC. The chain links TRBV5-1 to TRBJ2-5, with D possibly TRBD1 on 6 matching bases. Germline CDR1 is SGHRS and CDR2 is YFSETQ. This CDR3 is built from 14 residues. The V end lost 0 bases, the J end lost 3 bases, and 9 bases lay between the germline ends.

The V gene is TRBV7-3, the J gene TRBJ2-1; D unresolved. The ends were cut back, 5 bases at V and 12 bases at J, with 20 bases in the middle. Germline V CDR1 and CDR2: SGHTA, FQGTGA. This CDR3 contains 14 residues. CDR3 DNA: TGTGCCAGCAGCGCCTATCTCTCCCCTCTTCGGCAGTTCTTC. It codes for CASSAYLSPLRQFF.

This sequence joins TRBV6-6 and TRBJ1-4; tentatively, D is TRBD1 (6 bases). V was trimmed by 6 bases and J by 0 bases, leaving 11 bases between them. Germline V gene sequence: CDR1 MNHNY, CDR2 SVGAGI (reference sequence). This CDR3 comprises 15 residues. The CDR3: CASRLDSATNEKLFF. CDR3 in DNA: TGTGCCAGCAGACTGGACAGTGCAACTAATGAAAAACTGTTTTTT.

V usage is TRBV3-1 (or the pseudogene TRBV3-2) and J usage is TRBJ2-3; 11 nucleotides agree with TRBD2. Germline V lookup: CDR1 LGHDT, CDR2 YNNKEL (reference sequence). The CDR3 covers 16 residues. V lost 4 bases to trimming and J lost 2 bases; unmatched junction nucleotides: 5. Here the CDR3 reads CASSPIAGGITDTQYF. The CDR3 DNA is TGTGCCAGCAGCCCGATAGCGGGGGGGATCACAGATACGCAGTATTTT.

This chain links TRBV18 with TRBJ1-3; D remains ambiguous. V lost 0 bases, J lost 0 bases, and 6 bases lay in between. The CDR3 runs to 15 residues. Per germline, CDR1 KGHSH and CDR2 LQKENI. Here the CDR3 DNA reads TGTGCCAGCTCACCACCAACTAACTCTGGAAACACCATATATTTT. Translated, it gives CASSPPTNSGNTIYF.

V usage is TRBV20-1 and J usage is TRBJ2-3, with D perhaps matching TRBD2 (6 bases). This CDR3 is 14 amino acids long. With 3 bases removed from V and 6 bases from J, the gap between germline ends came to 16 bases. Germline values: CDR1 DFQATT, CDR2 SNEGSKA (reference sequence). For the CDR3, the DNA is TGCAGTGCTAGTGCGGGGAGTCCACAGGATACGCAGTATTTT. Translating it yields CSASAGSPQDTQYF.

For this clone: Within the sample, other DNA sequences also encode this same CDR3. The chain has TRBV19 and TRBJ1-2, with TRBD1 identical over 10 bases. The ends lost 4 bases at V and 3 bases at J; junction bases unmatched: 2. Germline V gives CDR1 LNHDA, CDR2 SQIVND (reference sequence). The CDR3 extends over 14 amino acids. CDR3 nucleotides: TGTGCCAGTAGTAGGGACAGGGGAGACTATGGCTACACCTTC. Translating gives CASSRDRGDYGYTF. Together with reference TRBV19 and TRBJ1-2, the CDR3 gives the full variable domain: DGGITQSPKYLFRKEGQNVTLSCEQNLNHDAMYWYRQDPGQGLRLIYYSQIVNDFQKGDIAEGYSVSREKKESFPLTVTSAQKNPTAFYLCASSRDRGDYGYTFGSGTRLTVV.